This TCR beta chain was documented in a study of cytomegalovirus exposure and HLA in healthy donors. CDR3 size: 12 residues. Germline lookup yields CDR1 MNHNS and CDR2 SASEGT. Researchers ran the PCR with 60 Vbeta and 13 Jbeta primers. TCRdb's copy holds only in-frame clones and misses some; the assay was immunoSEQ multiplex PCR. The sample yields roughly 130,000 clones, around three quarters seen once. The sequenced sample consisted of PBMCs. This rearrangement joins TRBV6-1 to TRBJ2-1; a weak D match, TRBD2 (5 bases). The sequence was collected from a woman aged 45-59 years in good health and CMV-seronegative. Written as DNA, the CDR3 is TGTGCGGCAAGAGGGTTTTACAATGAGCAGTTCTTC. Its protein is CAARGFYNEQFF.